This record looks at one TCR beta chain sequence and its context. The data stem from a study of cytomegalovirus exposure and HLA in healthy donors. Study details: The 120 or so validation repertoires were produced on the same platform as the 670 or so repertoires of the first cohort. This was reported in a later analysis.

Some clones are missing from TCRdb's copy, which holds only in-frame ones; the method was immunoSEQ multiplex PCR. The data contain more than 95,000 clones, 89% of them singletons. CDR3 length equals 12 residues. V shed 6 bases and J 7 bases; nucleotides not matched to a gene: 5. Germline V gives CDR1 MDHEN, CDR2 SYDVKM. Separate from the approximately 700-subject first cohort was the roughly 130-subject validation cohort, to which the donors belonged. The TCR comes from a woman between 18 and 30 years old in good health and CMV-seronegative. Sequenced: PBMCs. This sequence joins TRBV28 and TRBJ1-1; 7 bases match TRBD1. The CDR3 region is CASRGQRNEAFF. The CDR3 DNA sequence: TGTGCCAGCAGGGGACAGAGAAATGAAGCTTTCTTT.